Listed below are T cell receptor beta chains from one sample, sequenced in a study of blood T cell repertoires in COVID-19. TCRdb's table, derived via immunoSEQ multiplex PCR, lists solely in-frame clones and lacks some. The data contain around 190,000 clones, roughly 90% of them singletons. Sequenced: peripheral blood. Receptors originate from a man between 45 and 60 years old with COVID-19, enrolled during active disease. Both conserved end residues are trimmed from each CDR3. Fields, in order: clone size, CDR3 length, V gene, CDR3 protein. Not every row has a clone size; where given, it reads once, few, many or a size class.

>.|10|TRBV7-9
ASSFEGSPLH
>.|12|TRBV5-4
ASSRGTGGNEQF
>.|15|TRBV28
ASVTFTGRVDNSPLH
>.|13|TRBV19
ASSISGIVTGELF
>.|13|TRBV15
ATSRDQQGARAAF
>.|12|TRBV10-3
AISNQGTNEKLF
>.|14|TRBV27
ASSLLGDRSTDTQY
>once|14|TRBV19
ASSIRTFQPNQPQH
>.|16|TRBV7-7
ASSLQTGGAFSYNEQF
>.|11|TRBV6-5
ASSPDIGQPQH
>.|13|TRBV29-1
SVETDRGRAETQY